This is a list of T cell receptor beta chains from one sample in a study of T cell responses to AZD1222 COVID-19 vaccine. The assay was immunoSEQ multiplex PCR, and TCRdb's table has in-frame clones only and misses some. Among nearly 110,000 clones listed, 92% were seen once. The sample in question was peripheral blood, obtained 28 days after the second AZD1222 dose. Receptor source: an adult who received the AZD1222 COVID-19 vaccine. The CDR3 runs from the conserved cysteine through the conserved F or W. The order of the fields is V gene, J gene, D gene, clone size, CDR3 DNA, CDR3 protein. A D gene is named only where the DNA matches it firmly. The size of a clone is reported for some rows only, either as once, few or many, or as a class for expanded clones.

TRBV4-3	TRBJ2-7	-	-	TGCGCCAGCAGCCAAAGCGGCGGTTTCCACGAGCAGTACTTC	CASSQSGGFHEQYF
TRBV27	TRBJ2-1	-	-	TGTGCCAGCAGTACTAACCCCGAGGCTAGCAGGTACAATGAGCAGTTCTTC	CASSTNPEASRYNEQFF
TRBV28	TRBJ1-6	TRBD1	-	TGTGCCAGCAGTTCCGAGACAGGGGGCTATAATTCACCCCTCCACTTT	CASSSETGGYNSPLHF
TRBV30	TRBJ2-7	-	-	TGTGCCTGGAGTCGCAGGTCTCTGCAGTACTTC	CAWSRRSLQYF
TRBV15	TRBJ1-2	TRBD1	-	TGTGCCACCAGCAGAGACGGACAGGGGGTATTTGGCTACACCTTC	CATSRDGQGVFGYTF
TRBV19	TRBJ2-7	-	-	TGTGCCAGTGCGGAGATTCATGGTTTCTCCTACGAGCAGTACTTC	CASAEIHGFSYEQYF
TRBV27	TRBJ2-2	-	-	TGTGCCAGCAGTCTCCCTCGGGGGGAGCTGTTTTTT	CASSLPRGELFF
TRBV18	TRBJ2-7	-	-	TGTGCCAGCTCACCACGCCCGGGGTTGGAGGGCTACGAGCAGTACTTC	CASSPRPGLEGYEQYF
TRBV7-9	TRBJ1-5	TRBD1	once	TGTGCCAGCAGCGCGACAGGGAACAATCAGCCCCAGCATTTT	CASSATGNNQPQHF
TRBV21-1	TRBJ2-5	-	-	TGTGCCACCCGGGGAGATGTACAGGGGTACCAAGAGACCCAGTACTTC	CATRGDVQGYQETQYF
TRBV19	TRBJ2-1	TRBD1	-	TGTGCCAGTAGGGACAGGGACCCGGGCTACAATGAGCAGTTCTTC	CASRDRDPGYNEQFF
TRBV5-1	TRBJ1-4	-	-	TGCGCCAGCAGCCTGGTAGCCGGGCCTAATGAAAAACTGTTTTTT	CASSLVAGPNEKLFF
TRBV9	TRBJ1-1	TRBD1	-	TGTGCCAGCAGCCAGGGGGATTCGGTAGCTTTCTTT	CASSQGDSVAFF
TRBV9	TRBJ1-3	-	-	TGTGCCAGCAGCGATACGGGGAGCTCTGGAAACACCATATATTTT	CASSDTGSSGNTIYF
TRBV7-9	TRBJ1-6	-	-	TGTGCCAGCAGGCGAGAGAGTGCAGACTACTTAAATTCACCCCTCCACTTT	CASRRESADYLNSPLHF
TRBV12-3/TRBV12-4	TRBJ1-2	-	-	TGTGCCAGCACCGCTACAGGGAGAGGCTACACCTTC	CASTATGRGYTF
TRBV12-2	TRBJ1-6	-	-	TGTGCAAGTCGCTTAGCGCGTGACAGGGGGCCCCTATATCCCTATAATTCACCCCTCCACTTT	CASRLARDRGPLYPYNSPLHF
TRBV12-3/TRBV12-4	TRBJ1-1	-	-	TGTGCCAGCAGCCTTCAGGGGCACACTGAAGCTTTCTTT	CASSLQGHTEAFF
TRBV5-1	TRBJ2-2	TRBD1	-	TGCGCCAGCAGCTTACCCCGACAGGGATGGACCGGGGAGCTGTTTTTT	CASSLPRQGWTGELFF
TRBV5-1	TRBJ2-7	-	-	TGCGCCAGCAGCCCGGGGGCTAGCGGCTCCTACGAGCAGTACTTC	CASSPGASGSYEQYF
TRBV5-1	TRBJ2-7	-	-	TGCGCCAGCAGCTTTGACAGTCCCTACGAGCAGTACTTC	CASSFDSPYEQYF
TRBV18	TRBJ1-2	-	-	TGTGCCAGCTCACCACCGATCTCGGGGGATGGCTACACCTTC	CASSPPISGDGYTF
TRBV12-5	TRBJ1-2	-	-	TGTGCTAGTGGTTTGGATTTTAACTATGGCTACACCTTC	CASGLDFNYGYTF
TRBV4-2	TRBJ1-1	-	-	TGTGCCAGCAGCCAAGAGAGGGTATCGGGCACTGAAGCTTTCTTT	CASSQERVSGTEAFF
TRBV11-2	TRBJ2-2	-	-	TGTGCCAGCAGCTTAGCGGGGTACACCGGGGAGCTGTTTTTT	CASSLAGYTGELFF
TRBV19	TRBJ1-3	-	few	TGTGCCAGTAGAAACACAGGGAGTGCTGGAAACACCATATATTTT	CASRNTGSAGNTIYF
TRBV5-6	TRBJ2-2	TRBD2	-	TGTGCCAGCAGCTTGAGGCTAGCGGGAGTCGGTGCCGGGGAGCTGTTTTTT	CASSLRLAGVGAGELFF
TRBV2	TRBJ2-7	-	-	TGTGCCAGCAGTGAAGCGAGGTGGGAGCAGTACTTC	CASSEARWEQYF